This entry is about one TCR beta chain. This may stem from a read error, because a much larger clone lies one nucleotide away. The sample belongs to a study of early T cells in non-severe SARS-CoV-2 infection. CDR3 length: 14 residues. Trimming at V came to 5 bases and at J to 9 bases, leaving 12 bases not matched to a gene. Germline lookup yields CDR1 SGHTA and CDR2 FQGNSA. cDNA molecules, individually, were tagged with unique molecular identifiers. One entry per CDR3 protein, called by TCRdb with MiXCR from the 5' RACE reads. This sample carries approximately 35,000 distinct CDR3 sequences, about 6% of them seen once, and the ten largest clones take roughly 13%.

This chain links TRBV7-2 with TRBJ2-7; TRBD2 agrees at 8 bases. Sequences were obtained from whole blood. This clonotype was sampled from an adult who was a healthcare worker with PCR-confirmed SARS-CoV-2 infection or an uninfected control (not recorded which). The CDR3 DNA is TGTGCCAGCAGCCCGACCCGACTAGCGCCCGGGCAGTACTTC. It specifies CASSPTRLAPGQYF.